This TCR beta chain emerged from a study of blood T cells in healthy people across ages. A second PCR of about 7 to 11 cycles used a sample-barcoded 5' primer and a J-beta primer mix. MiXCR, run by TCRdb on the 5' RACE reads, gives a single entry per CDR3 protein. The sample has approximately 600,000 distinct CDR3 sequences, 58% seen once; the top ten hold over 35%. Isolated per sample were at least 7 million PBMCs. As regards this clonotype: Its target is unknown.

Study outcomes and limitations: For the donors, CMV status was unknown and possibly confounded expanded clonotype changes.

CDR1 is LGHNA and CDR2 is YNFKEQ in the germline V gene. J gave up 5 bases and V 1 base, and 3 bases lay outside the gene matches. The CDR3 runs to 16 residues. The clonotype was recovered from a man aged 60-69 years in good health. This chain joins TRBV4-2 and TRBJ2-1; 12 nucleotides align to TRBD2. Material: blood. CDR3 protein: CASSQAGLAGNNEQFF. The CDR3 nucleotides are TGTGCCAGCAGCCAAGCCGGACTAGCGGGGAACAATGAGCAGTTCTTC.